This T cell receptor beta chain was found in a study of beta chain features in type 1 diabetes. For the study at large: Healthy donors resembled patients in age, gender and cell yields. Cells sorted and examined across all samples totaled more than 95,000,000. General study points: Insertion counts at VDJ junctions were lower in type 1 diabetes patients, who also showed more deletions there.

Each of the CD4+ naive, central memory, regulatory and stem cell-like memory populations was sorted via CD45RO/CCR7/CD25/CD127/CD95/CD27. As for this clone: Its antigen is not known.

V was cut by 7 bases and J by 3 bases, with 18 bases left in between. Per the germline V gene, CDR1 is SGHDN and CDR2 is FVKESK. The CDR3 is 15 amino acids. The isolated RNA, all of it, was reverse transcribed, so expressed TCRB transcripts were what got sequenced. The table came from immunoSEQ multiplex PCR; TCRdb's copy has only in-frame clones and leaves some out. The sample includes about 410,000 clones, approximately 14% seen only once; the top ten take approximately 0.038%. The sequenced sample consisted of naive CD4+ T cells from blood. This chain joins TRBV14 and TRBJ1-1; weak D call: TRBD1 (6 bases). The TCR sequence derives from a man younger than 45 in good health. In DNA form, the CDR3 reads TGTGCCAGCACCCTAGGAACAGGGTTCTACACTGAAGCTTTCTTT. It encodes CASTLGTGFYTEAFF.